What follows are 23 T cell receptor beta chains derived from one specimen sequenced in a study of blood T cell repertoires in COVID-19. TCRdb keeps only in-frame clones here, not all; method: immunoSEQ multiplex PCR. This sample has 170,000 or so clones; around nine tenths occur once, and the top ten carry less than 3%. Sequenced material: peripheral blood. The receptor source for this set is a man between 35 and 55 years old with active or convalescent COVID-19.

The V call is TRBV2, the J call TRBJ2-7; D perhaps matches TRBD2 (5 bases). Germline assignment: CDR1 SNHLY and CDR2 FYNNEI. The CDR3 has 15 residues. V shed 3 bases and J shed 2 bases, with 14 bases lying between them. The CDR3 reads CASSDPVGVPYEQYF. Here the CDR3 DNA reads TGTGCCAGCAGTGATCCCGTCGGGGTGCCCTACGAGCAGTACTTC.

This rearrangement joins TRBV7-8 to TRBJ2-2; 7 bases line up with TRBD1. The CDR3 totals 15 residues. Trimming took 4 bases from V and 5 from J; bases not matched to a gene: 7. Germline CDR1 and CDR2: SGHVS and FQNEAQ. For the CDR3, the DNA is TGTGCCAGCAGCTACCGACAGGGCGTGACCGGGGAGCTGTTTTTT. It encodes CASSYRQGVTGELFF.

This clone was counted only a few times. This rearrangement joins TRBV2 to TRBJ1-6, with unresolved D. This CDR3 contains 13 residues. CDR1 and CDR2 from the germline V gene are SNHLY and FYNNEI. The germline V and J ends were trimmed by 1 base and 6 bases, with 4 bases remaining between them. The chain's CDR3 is CASSEGGNSPLHF. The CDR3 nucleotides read TGTGCCAGCAGTGAAGGAGGTAATTCACCCCTCCACTTT.

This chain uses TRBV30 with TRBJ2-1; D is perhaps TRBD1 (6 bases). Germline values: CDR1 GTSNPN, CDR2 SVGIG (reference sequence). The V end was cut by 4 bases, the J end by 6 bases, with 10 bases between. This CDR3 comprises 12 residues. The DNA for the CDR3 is TGTGCCTGGACCGACAGGAGCAATGAGCAGTTCTTC. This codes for CAWTDRSNEQFF. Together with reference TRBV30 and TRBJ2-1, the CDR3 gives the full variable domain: SQTIHQWPATLVQPVGSPLSLECTVEGTSNPNLYWYRQAAGRGLQLLFYSVGIGQISSEVPQNLSASRPQDRQFILSSKKLLLSDSGFYLCAWTDRSNEQFFGPGTRLTVL.

CDR3 sequence reads: CASSLEHLGEQYF. The DNA of the CDR3 is TGCGCCAGCAGCTTGGAACACCTCGGGGAGCAGTACTTC. The genes are TRBV5-1 and TRBJ2-7; D is undetermined. Germline V CDR1 and CDR2: SGHRS, YFSETQ. V shed 0 bases and J shed 7 bases, with 11 bases lying between them. The CDR3 has 13 amino acids.

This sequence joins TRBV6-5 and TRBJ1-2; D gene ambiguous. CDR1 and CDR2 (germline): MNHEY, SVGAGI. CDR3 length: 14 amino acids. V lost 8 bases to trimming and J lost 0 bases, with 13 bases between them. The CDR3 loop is CASVPTPPNYGYTF. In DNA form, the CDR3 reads TGTGCCAGCGTCCCCACTCCCCCTAACTATGGCTACACCTTC.

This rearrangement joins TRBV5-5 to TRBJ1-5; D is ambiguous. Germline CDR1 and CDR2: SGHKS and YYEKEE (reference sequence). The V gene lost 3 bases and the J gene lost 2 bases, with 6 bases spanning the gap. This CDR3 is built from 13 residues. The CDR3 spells CASSSDGNQPQHF. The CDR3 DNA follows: TGTGCCAGCAGCTCAGATGGCAATCAGCCCCAGCATTTT.

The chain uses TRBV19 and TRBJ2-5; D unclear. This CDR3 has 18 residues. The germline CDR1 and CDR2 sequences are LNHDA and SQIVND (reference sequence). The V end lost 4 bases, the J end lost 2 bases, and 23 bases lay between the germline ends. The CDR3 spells CASSNVLAAPYPQETQYF. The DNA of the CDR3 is TGTGCCAGTAGTAATGTGTTGGCGGCCCCTTACCCTCAAGAGACCCAGTACTTC.

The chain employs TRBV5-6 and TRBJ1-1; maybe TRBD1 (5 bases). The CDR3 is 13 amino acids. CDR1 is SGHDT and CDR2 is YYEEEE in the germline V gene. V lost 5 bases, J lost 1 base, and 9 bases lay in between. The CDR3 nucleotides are TGTGCCAGCAGACCGACAGAGAACACTGAAGCTTTCTTT. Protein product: CASRPTENTEAFF.

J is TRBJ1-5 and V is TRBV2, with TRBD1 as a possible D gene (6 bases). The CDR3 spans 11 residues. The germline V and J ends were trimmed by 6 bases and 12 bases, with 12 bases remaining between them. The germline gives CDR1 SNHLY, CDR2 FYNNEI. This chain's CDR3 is CASREGGDQHF. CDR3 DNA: TGTGCCAGCAGAGAGGGGGGGGACCAGCATTTT.

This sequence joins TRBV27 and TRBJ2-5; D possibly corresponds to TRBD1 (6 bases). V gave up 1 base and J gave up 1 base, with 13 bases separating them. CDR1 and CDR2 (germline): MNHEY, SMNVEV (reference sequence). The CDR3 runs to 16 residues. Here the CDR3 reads CASSLLGPRGQETQYF. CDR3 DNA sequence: TGTGCCAGCAGTTTATTGGGGCCCAGGGGCCAAGAGACCCAGTACTTC.

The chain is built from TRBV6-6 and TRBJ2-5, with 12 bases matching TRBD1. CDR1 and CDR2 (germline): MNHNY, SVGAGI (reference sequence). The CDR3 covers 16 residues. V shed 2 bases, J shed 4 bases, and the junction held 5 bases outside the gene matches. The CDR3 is CASSYLGQGAGETQYF. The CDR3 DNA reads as TGTGCCAGCAGTTACCTGGGACAGGGGGCAGGAGAGACCCAGTACTTC.

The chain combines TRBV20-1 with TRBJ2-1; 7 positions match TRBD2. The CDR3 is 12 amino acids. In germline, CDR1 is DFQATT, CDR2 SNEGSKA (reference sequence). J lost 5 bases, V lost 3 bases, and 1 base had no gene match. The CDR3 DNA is TGCAGTGCTAGTGGACTAGACAATGAGCAGTTCTTC. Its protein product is CSASGLDNEQFF.

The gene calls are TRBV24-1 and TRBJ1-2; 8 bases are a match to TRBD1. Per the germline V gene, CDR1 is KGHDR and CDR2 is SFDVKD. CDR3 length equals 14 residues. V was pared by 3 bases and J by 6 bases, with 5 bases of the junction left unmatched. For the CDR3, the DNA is TGTGCCACCAGTGATAGCGAGACAGGGGATGGCTACACCTTC. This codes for CATSDSETGDGYTF.

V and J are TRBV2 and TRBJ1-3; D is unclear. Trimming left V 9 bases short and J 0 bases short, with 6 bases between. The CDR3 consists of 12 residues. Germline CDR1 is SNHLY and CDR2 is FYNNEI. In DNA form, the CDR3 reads TGTGCCAGACAGAGCTCTGGAAACACCATATATTTT. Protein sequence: CARQSSGNTIYF.

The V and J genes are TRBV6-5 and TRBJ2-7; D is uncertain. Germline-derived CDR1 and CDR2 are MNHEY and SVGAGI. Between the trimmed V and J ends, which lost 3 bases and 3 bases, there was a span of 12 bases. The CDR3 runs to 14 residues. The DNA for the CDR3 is TGTGCCAGCAGTTATTCCGACATCTACTACGAGCAGTACTTC. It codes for CASSYSDIYYEQYF.

CDR3 nucleotides: TGTGCCAGCAGCTTACAGGGGCTTGGGGGCTCTGGAAACACCATATATTTT. This codes for CASSLQGLGGSGNTIYF. The V and J genes are TRBV11-2 and TRBJ1-3; D perhaps matches TRBD1 (6 bases). CDR3 size: 17 residues. CDR1 is SGHAT and CDR2 is FQNNGV in the germline V gene. The V end lost 2 bases, the J end lost 0 bases, and 14 bases lay between the germline ends.

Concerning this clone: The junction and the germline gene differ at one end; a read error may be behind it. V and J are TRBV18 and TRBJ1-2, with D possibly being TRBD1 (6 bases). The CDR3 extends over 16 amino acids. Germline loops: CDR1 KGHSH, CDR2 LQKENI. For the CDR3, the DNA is TGTGCCAGCTCACCACTCGTGAGGGGGACTAACTCTGGCTACACCTTC. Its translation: CASSPLVRGTNSGYTF.

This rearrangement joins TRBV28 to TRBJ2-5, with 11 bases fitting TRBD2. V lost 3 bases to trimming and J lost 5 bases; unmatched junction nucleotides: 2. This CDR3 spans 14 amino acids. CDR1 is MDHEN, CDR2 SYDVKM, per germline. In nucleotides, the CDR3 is TGTGCCAGCAGTTTGGCTAGCGGGGGGGAGACCCAGTACTTC. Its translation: CASSLASGGETQYF. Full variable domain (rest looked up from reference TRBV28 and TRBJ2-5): DVKVTQSSRYLVKRTGEKVFLECVQDMDHENMFWYRQDPGLGLRLIYFSYDVKMKEKGDIPEGYSVSREKKERFSLILESASTNQTSMYLCASSLASGGETQYFGPGTRLLVL.

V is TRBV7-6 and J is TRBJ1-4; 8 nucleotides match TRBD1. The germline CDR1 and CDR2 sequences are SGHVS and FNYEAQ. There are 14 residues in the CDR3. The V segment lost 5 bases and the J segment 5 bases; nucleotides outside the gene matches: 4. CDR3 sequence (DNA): TGTGCCAGCAGCCAGCGGACAGGGAATGAAAAACTGTTTTTT. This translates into CASSQRTGNEKLFF.

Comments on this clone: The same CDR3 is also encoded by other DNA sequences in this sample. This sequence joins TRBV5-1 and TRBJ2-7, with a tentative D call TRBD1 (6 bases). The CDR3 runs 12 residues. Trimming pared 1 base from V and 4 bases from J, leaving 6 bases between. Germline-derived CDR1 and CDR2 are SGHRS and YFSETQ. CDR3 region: CASSLQGYEQYF. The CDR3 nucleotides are TGCGCCAGCAGCTTGCAGGGGTACGAGCAGTACTTC.

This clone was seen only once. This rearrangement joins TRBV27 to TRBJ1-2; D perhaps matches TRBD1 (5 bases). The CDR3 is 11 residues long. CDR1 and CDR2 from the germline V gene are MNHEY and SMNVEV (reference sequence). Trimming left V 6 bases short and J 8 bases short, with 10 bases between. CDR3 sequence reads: CASRHAGGYTF. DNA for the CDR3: TGTGCCAGCAGACACGCAGGGGGCTACACCTTC.

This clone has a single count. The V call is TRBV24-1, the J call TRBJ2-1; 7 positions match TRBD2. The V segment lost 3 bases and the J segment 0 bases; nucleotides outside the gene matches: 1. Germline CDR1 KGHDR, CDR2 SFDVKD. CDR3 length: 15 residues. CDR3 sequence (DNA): TGTGCCACCAGTGATAGGACTAGCTCCTACAATGAGCAGTTCTTC. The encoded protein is CATSDRTSSYNEQFF.